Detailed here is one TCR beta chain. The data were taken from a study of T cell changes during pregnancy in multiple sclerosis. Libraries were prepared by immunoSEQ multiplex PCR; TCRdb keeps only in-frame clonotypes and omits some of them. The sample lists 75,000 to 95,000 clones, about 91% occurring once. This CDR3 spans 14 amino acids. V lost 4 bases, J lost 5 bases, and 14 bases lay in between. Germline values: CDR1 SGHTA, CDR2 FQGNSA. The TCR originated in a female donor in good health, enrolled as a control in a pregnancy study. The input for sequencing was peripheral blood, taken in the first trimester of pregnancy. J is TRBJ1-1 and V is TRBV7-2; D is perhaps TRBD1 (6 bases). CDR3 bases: TGTGCCAGCAGCTCTTACAGGGTAGGAACTGAAGCTTTCTTT. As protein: CASSSYRVGTEAFF. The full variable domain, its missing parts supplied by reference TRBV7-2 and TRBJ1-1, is GAGVSQSPSNKVTEKGKDVELRCDPISGHTALYWYRQSLGQGLEFLIYFQGNSAPDKSGLPSDRFSAERTGGSVSTLTIQRTQQEDSAVYLCASSSYRVGTEAFFGQGTRLTVV.